This TCR beta chain was identified in a study of T cell responses to AZD1222 COVID-19 vaccine. About the research overall: It was second doses at about 4 or about 12 weeks that were pooled.

Points from the study as a whole: Only six or seven AZD1222 recipients tested seropositive at baseline. Among the donors, most were white British and more were female, and clonal diversity was possibly underestimated.

This clone was recorded only once. Its antigen is as yet unknown. There are 15 residues in the CDR3. CDR1 and CDR2 (germline): SGDLS, YYNGEE. V lost 4 bases and J 3 bases, leaving 17 bases between the germline ends. Assay: immunoSEQ multiplex PCR; the TCRdb copy retains only in-frame clones and omits some. Of about 150,000 clones in the sample, approximately 85% were seen once. The V call is TRBV9, the J call TRBJ2-7; tentatively, D is TRBD1 or TRBD2 (7 bases each). This clonotype was obtained from an adult in good health. The source material was peripheral blood, sampled on day 0 of AZD1222 vaccination. CDR3 residues: CASSSGGGNGYEQYF. CDR3 in DNA: TGTGCCAGCAGCTCAGGGGGGGGGAATGGCTACGAGCAGTACTTC.